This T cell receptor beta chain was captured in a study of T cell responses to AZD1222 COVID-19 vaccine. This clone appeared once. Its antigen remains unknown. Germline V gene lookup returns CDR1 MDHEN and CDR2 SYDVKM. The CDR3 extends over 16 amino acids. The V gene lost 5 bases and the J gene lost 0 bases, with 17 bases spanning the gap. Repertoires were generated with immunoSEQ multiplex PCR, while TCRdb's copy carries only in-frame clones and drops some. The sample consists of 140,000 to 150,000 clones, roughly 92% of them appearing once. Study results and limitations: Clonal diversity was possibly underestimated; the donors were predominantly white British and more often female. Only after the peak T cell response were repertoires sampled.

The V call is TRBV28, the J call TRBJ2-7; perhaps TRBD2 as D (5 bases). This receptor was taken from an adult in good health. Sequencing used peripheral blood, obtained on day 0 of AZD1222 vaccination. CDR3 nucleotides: TGTGCCAGCAGTCTTGGGAGTCCCGCTGACTCCTACGAGCAGTACTTC. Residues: CASSLGSPADSYEQYF.